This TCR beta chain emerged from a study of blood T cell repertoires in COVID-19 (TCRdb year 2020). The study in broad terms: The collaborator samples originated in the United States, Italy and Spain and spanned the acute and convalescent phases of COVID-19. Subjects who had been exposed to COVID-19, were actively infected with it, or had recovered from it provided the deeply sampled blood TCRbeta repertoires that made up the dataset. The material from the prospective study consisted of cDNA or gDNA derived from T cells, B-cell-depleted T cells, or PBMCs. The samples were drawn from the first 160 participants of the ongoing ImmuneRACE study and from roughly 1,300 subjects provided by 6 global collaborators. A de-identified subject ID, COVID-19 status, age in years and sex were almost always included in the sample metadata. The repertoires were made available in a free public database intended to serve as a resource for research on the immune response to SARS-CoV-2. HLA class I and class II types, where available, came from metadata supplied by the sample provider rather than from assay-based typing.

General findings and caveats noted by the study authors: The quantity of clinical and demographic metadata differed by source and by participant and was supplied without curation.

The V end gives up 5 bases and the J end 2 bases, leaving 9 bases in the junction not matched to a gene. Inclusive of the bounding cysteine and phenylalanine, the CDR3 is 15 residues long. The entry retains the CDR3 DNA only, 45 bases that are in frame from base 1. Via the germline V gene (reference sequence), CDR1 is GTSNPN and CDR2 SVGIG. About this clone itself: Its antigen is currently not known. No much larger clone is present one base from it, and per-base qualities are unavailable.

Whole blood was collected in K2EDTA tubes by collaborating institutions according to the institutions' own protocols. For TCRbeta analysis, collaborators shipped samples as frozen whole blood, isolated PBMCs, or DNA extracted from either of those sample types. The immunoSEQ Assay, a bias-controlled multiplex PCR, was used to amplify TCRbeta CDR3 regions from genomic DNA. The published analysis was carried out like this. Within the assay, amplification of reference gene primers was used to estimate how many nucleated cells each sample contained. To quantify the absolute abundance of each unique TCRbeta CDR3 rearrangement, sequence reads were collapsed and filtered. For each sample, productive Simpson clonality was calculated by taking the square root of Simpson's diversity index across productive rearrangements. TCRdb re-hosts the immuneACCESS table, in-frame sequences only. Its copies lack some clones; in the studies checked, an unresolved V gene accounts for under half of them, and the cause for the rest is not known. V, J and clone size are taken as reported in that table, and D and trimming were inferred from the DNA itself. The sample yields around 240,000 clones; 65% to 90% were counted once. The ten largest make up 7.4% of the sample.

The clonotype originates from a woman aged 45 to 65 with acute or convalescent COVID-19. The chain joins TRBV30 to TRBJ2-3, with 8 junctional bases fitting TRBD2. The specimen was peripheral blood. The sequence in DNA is TGTGCCTGGCAACTGACTAGCGAGTACACAGATACGCAGTATTTT. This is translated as CAWQLTSEYTDTQYF.